The 3 T cell receptor beta chains in this list originate from one sample, sequenced in a study of response to subunit inactivated influenza vaccine. A single record per CDR3 protein comes from TCRdb applying MiXCR to the RT-PCR reads. The table lists approximately 310,000 distinct CDR3 sequences, about a fifth of them singletons. Specimen: PBMCs from blood, collected about 19 months after vaccination. The receptor set was obtained from a man between 50 and 75 years old who received an inactivated influenza vaccine.

The J gene is TRBJ1-2, the V gene TRBV9; D may be TRBD1 (5 bases). The CDR3 runs to 15 residues. The germline V gene encodes CDR1 SGDLS and CDR2 YYNGEE. Trimming took 2 bases from V and 8 from J, leaving 19 bases between them. The DNA for the CDR3 is TGTGCCAGCAGCGTTGGGACCGGGCCTACGGAAGGCTACACCTTC. This gives the protein CASSVGTGPTEGYTF.

This clonotype was detected a few times. The rearrangement links TRBV5-1 to TRBJ1-2; no definite D call. Germline V CDR1 and CDR2: SGHRS, YFSETQ. This CDR3 comprises 13 residues. The V end lost 2 bases, the J end lost 4 bases, and 9 bases lay between the germline ends. CDR3 DNA: TGCGCCAGCAGCTTCGGGGTGATCTATGGCTACACCTTC. Its protein is CASSFGVIYGYTF.

V usage is TRBV7-9 and J usage is TRBJ1-5, with TRBD1 as a possible D gene (5 bases). Trimming removed 4 bases at V and 0 bases at J, with 7 bases between. The germline CDR1 and CDR2 sequences are SEHNR and FQNEAQ (reference sequence). The length of the CDR3 is 14 residues. The CDR3 loop is CASSSGPSNQPQHF. The CDR3 region has the DNA TGTGCCAGCAGCTCGGGACCTAGCAATCAGCCCCAGCATTTT.